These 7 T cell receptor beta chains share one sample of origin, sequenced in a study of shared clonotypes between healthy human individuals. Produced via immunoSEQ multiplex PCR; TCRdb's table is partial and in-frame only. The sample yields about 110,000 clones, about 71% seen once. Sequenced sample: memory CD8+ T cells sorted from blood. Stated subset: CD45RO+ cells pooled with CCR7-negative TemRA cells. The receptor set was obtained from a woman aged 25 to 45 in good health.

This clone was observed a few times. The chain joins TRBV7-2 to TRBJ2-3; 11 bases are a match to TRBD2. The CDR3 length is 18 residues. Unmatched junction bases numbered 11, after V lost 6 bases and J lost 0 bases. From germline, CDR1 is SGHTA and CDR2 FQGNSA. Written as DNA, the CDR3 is TGTGCCAGCAGAACCGGGACTAGCGGTCACGCTAGCACAGATACGCAGTATTTT. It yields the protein CASRTGTSGHASTDTQYF.

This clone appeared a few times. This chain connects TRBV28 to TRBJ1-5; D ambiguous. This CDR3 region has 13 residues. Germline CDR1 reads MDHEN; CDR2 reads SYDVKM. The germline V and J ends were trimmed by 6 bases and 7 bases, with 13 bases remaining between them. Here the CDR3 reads CASRTDNFQPQHF. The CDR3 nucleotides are TGTGCCAGCAGAACCGACAACTTCCAGCCCCAGCATTTT.

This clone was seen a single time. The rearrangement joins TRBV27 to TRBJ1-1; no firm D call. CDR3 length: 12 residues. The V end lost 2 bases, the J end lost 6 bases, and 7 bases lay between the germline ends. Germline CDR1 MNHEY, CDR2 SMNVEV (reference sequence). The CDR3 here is CASSLIGAEAFF. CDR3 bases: TGTGCCAGCAGTTTAATCGGAGCTGAAGCTTTCTTT.

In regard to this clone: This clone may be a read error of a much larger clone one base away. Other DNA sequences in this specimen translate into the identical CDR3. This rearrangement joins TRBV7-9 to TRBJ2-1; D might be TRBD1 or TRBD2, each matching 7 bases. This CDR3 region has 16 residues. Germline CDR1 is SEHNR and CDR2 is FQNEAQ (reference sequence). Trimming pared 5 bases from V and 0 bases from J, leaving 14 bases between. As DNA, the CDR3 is TGTGCCAGCAGCCCCAGGGGGGGGAGCTCCTACAATGAGCAGTTCTTC. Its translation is CASSPRGGSSYNEQFF.

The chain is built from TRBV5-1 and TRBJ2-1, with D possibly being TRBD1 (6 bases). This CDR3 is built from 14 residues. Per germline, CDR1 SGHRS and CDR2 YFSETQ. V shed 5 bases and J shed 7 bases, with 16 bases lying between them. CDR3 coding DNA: TGCGCCAGCAGTCAGGGGACCCAAGGAAATGAGCAGTTCTTC. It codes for CASSQGTQGNEQFF.

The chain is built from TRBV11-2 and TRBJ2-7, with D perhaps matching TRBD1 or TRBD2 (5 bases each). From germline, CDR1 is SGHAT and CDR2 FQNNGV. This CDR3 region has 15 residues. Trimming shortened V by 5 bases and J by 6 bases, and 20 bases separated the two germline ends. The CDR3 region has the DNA TGTGCCAGCAGCCCCTCGGGGCCCCGGGGCCGCGAGCAGTACTTC. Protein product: CASSPSGPRGREQYF.

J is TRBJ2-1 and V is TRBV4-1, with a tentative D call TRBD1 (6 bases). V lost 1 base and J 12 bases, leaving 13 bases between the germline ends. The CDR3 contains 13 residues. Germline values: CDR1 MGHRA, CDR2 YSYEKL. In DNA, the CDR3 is TGCGCCAGCAGCCAAGCAATTGGCAGGGGGCAGTTCTTC. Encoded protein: CASSQAIGRGQFF.